What follows are 30 T cell receptor beta chains derived from one specimen sequenced in a study of cytotoxic CD8 clonotypes in ibrutinib-treated CLL. The table came from immunoSEQ multiplex PCR; TCRdb's copy has only in-frame clones and leaves some out. Among some 150,000 clones listed, around 84% were seen once. Sample: PBMCs, taken after 36 months of ibrutinib treatment. Source of these receptors: a human donor with chronic lymphocytic leukemia.

The V gene is TRBV18, the J gene TRBJ2-1; 9 nucleotides line up with TRBD2. CDR3 length: 13 residues. After removal of 6 bases from V and 4 bases from J, the junction contained 1 base not matched to a gene. Germline V CDR1 and CDR2: KGHSH, LQKENI. CDR3 sequence reads: CASSLAGYNEQFF. Written as DNA, the CDR3 is TGTGCCAGCTCCCTAGCGGGGTACAATGAGCAGTTCTTC.

The chain has TRBV2 and TRBJ2-5, with D unresolved. In germline, CDR1 is SNHLY, CDR2 FYNNEI. CDR3 length: 11 amino acids. V was trimmed by 7 bases and J by 1 base, leaving 4 bases between them. CDR3 protein: CASTFQETQYF. The CDR3 DNA sequence: TGTGCCAGCACCTTCCAAGAGACCCAGTACTTC.

This chain joins TRBV5-1 and TRBJ1-2, with TRBD1 matching over 9 bases. V shed 4 bases and J 4 bases; nucleotides not matched to a gene: 5. The CDR3 sequence is 14 residues long. The germline V gene encodes CDR1 SGHRS and CDR2 YFSETQ. The CDR3 here is CASSAGTGSYGYTF. For the CDR3, the DNA is TGCGCCAGCAGCGCCGGGACAGGGTCCTATGGCTACACCTTC.

This clone showed up just a few times. The chain employs TRBV5-4 and TRBJ2-2; D ambiguous. The CDR3 is made up of 14 amino acids. V was trimmed by 0 bases and J by 4 bases, leaving 7 bases between them. Germline CDR1 and CDR2: SGHNT and YYREEE (reference sequence). The DNA for the CDR3 is TGTGCCAGCAGCTTGGCAGGTCGCACCGGGGAGCTGTTTTTT. Its protein product is CASSLAGRTGELFF.

The table lists this clone with a few counts. The chain carries TRBV9 and TRBJ1-2; the D is unclear. The length of the CDR3 is 14 residues. Germline CDR1 is SGDLS and CDR2 is YYNGEE. V was pared by 0 bases and J by 7 bases, with 13 bases between. CDR3 coding DNA: TGTGCCAGCAGCGTAGTCGGACCTGCAACTGGCTACACCTTC. Protein product: CASSVVGPATGYTF.

CDR3 DNA: TGCGCCAGCAGCATGGGACAGGGGCTGAACGAGCAGTACTTC. Its translation: CASSMGQGLNEQYF. The chain employs TRBV5-1 and TRBJ2-7, with TRBD1 identical over 10 bases. V lost 4 bases to trimming and J lost 5 bases; unmatched junction nucleotides: 6. The CDR3 extends over 14 amino acids. Germline V gene sequence: CDR1 SGHRS, CDR2 YFSETQ.

J is TRBJ2-1 and V is TRBV29-1; D is ambiguous. V dropped 4 bases and J dropped 12 bases, with 7 bases sitting between them. This CDR3 contains 9 residues. Germline lookup yields CDR1 SQVTM and CDR2 ANQGSEA. This CDR3 reads CSVGVRQFF. CDR3 bases: TGCAGCGTTGGGGTGAGGCAGTTCTTC.

The chain combines TRBV2 with TRBJ1-2, with TRBD1 matching 8 bases. Germline V gives CDR1 SNHLY, CDR2 FYNNEI. Trimming at V came to 11 bases and at J to 8 bases, leaving 13 bases not matched to a gene. CDR3 length: 13 amino acids. The DNA for the CDR3 is TGTGCCGGGAAACAGGGGGAGGAGAACGGCTACACCTTC. It yields the protein CAGKQGEENGYTF.

The chain employs TRBV28 and TRBJ1-1, with D tentatively TRBD1 (5 bases). Germline CDR1 is MDHEN and CDR2 is SYDVKM. Trimming removed 5 bases at V and 1 base at J, with 8 bases between. The CDR3 contains 13 residues. This CDR3 reads CASSKTGNTEAFF. In DNA, the CDR3 is TGTGCCAGCAGTAAAACAGGGAACACTGAAGCTTTCTTT.

The chain is built from TRBV5-6 and TRBJ2-2; TRBD2 matches 12 bases. Germline trimming cut 4 bases from V and 6 bases from J; bases unmatched to any gene: 4. Germline V gene sequence: CDR1 SGHDT, CDR2 YYEEEE. The CDR3 loop spans 15 amino acids. The CDR3 DNA follows: TGTGCCAGCAGCCAAGGACTAGCGGGGCCCGGGGAGCTGTTTTTT. Encoded protein: CASSQGLAGPGELFF. The complete variable domain, with remaining parts taken from reference TRBV5-6 and TRBJ2-2, reads DAGVTQSPTHLIKTRGQQVTLRCSPKSGHDTVSWYQQALGQGPQFIFQYYEEEERQRGNFPDRFSGHQFPNYSSELNVNALLLGDSALYLCASSQGLAGPGELFFGEGSRLTVL.

The chain uses TRBV14 and TRBJ1-2; D is ambiguous. CDR1 and CDR2 (germline): SGHDN, FVKESK. The CDR3 runs 13 residues. Between the trimmed V and J ends, which lost 0 bases and 7 bases, there was a span of 9 bases. The CDR3 region has the DNA TGTGCCAGCAGCCAAGATCCCGGGCTTGGCTACACCTTC. Amino acid sequence: CASSQDPGLGYTF.

There are many counts of this clone. V gene TRBV5-4 combines with J gene TRBJ2-3; D is unresolved. Germline-derived CDR1 and CDR2 are SGHNT and YYREEE (reference sequence). The CDR3 consists of 13 residues. V dropped 0 bases and J dropped 6 bases, with 8 bases sitting between them. CDR3 in amino acids: CASSLAALDTQYF. The DNA for the CDR3 is TGTGCCAGCAGCTTGGCAGCTCTCGATACGCAGTATTTT. The entire variable domain, with the rest obtained from reference TRBV5-4 and TRBJ2-3, is as follows: ETGVTQSPTHLIKTRGQQVTLRCSSQSGHNTVSWYQQALGQGPQFIFQYYREEENGRGNFPPRFSGLQFPNYSSELNVNALELDDSALYLCASSLAALDTQYFGPGTRLTVL.

J is TRBJ2-5 and V is TRBV11-2, with 9 bases identical to TRBD1. CDR1 and CDR2 (germline): SGHAT, FQNNGV. The CDR3 length is 15 residues. J lost 5 bases, V lost 4 bases, and 8 bases had no gene match. The CDR3 sequence: CASSSPDRGWETQYF. CDR3 nucleotide sequence: TGTGCCAGCAGCTCCCCGGACAGGGGATGGGAGACCCAGTACTTC.

The V and J genes are TRBV7-9 and TRBJ1-5, with D hard to call. V shed 2 bases and J shed 6 bases, with 5 bases lying between them. The CDR3 extends over 12 amino acids. The V gene's germline CDR1 is SEHNR and CDR2 FQNEAQ (reference sequence). The CDR3 here is CASSLTGQPQHF. The CDR3 nucleotides read TGTGCCAGCAGCTTAACGGGTCAGCCCCAGCATTTT.

The V call is TRBV9, the J call TRBJ1-1, with TRBD1 identical over 11 bases. Germline V gene lookup returns CDR1 SGDLS and CDR2 YYNGEE. CDR3 length equals 13 residues. Losses at the gene ends were 4 bases for V and 5 bases for J; bases not matched to a gene: 1. The CDR3 protein is CASSRDRGTEAFF. The CDR3 DNA sequence: TGTGCCAGCAGCAGGGACAGGGGGACTGAAGCTTTCTTT.

This clone was seen a handful of times. The chain employs TRBV27 and TRBJ1-6, with unresolved D. There are 12 residues in the CDR3. Deletions cut 3 bases from V and 9 bases from J, with 6 bases between. The germline V gene has CDR1 MNHEY and CDR2 SMNVEV (reference sequence). The CDR3 protein is CASSLNGSPLHF. As DNA, the CDR3 is TGTGCCAGCAGTTTGAACGGTTCACCCCTCCACTTT.

The V call is TRBV10-3, the J call TRBJ2-2; D tentatively reads TRBD1 or TRBD2 (5 bases each). The germline V gene has CDR1 ENHRY and CDR2 SYGVKD. This CDR3 has 14 amino acids. Trimming removed 10 bases at V and 6 bases at J, with 18 bases between. Written as DNA, the CDR3 is TGTGCCACCCAATGGGACGGGACCGCCGGGGAGCTGTTTTTT. Translated, it gives CATQWDGTAGELFF.

The gene calls are TRBV19 and TRBJ2-1; D is unclear. Germline CDR1 reads LNHDA; CDR2 reads SQIVND (reference sequence). The CDR3 covers 12 residues. V gave up 2 bases and J gave up 6 bases, with 5 bases separating them. The CDR3, as DNA: TGTGCCAGTAGTATAACTCTCAATGAGCAGTTCTTC. It codes for CASSITLNEQFF.

The rearrangement links TRBV9 to TRBJ2-3; TRBD2 matches 8 bases. The CDR3 is 17 amino acids. V was clipped by 3 bases and J by 1 base; unmatched bases: 10. Germline assignment: CDR1 SGDLS and CDR2 YYNGEE. CDR3 protein: CASSAPSREERTDTQYF. The CDR3 DNA sequence: TGTGCCAGCAGCGCACCCTCGCGGGAGGAACGCACAGATACGCAGTATTTT.

The J gene is TRBJ2-2, the V gene TRBV11-3; possibly TRBD1 for D (5 bases). The germline gives CDR1 SGHNT, CDR2 YENEEA. Trimming stripped 5 bases from V and 1 base from J, with 8 bases between. The CDR3 runs 14 residues. The CDR3 loop is CASSPQGNTGELFF. In nucleotides, the CDR3 is TGTGCCAGCAGCCCGCAGGGGAACACCGGGGAGCTGTTTTTT.

V and J are TRBV4-1 and TRBJ2-2; D possibly corresponds to TRBD1 (6 bases). This CDR3 comprises 17 residues. Germline CDR1 is MGHRA and CDR2 is YSYEKL. Trimming cost V 4 bases and J 0 bases, with 15 bases left between them. The DNA of the CDR3 is TGCGCCAGCAGCCGAACAGGGAGAGTCGCGAACACCGGGGAGCTGTTTTTT. This gives the protein CASSRTGRVANTGELFF.

This chain joins TRBV5-1 and TRBJ1-3, with a weak D call TRBD1 (6 bases). CDR1 and CDR2 (germline): SGHRS, YFSETQ. The CDR3 totals 16 residues. V lost 3 bases and J 0 bases, leaving 13 bases between the germline ends. The CDR3: CASSWAGQHSGNTIYF. CDR3 nucleotide sequence: TGCGCCAGCAGCTGGGCGGGACAACACTCTGGAAACACCATATATTTT.

In this sample, this clone turned up once. The V gene is TRBV30, the J gene TRBJ2-1; 7 positions agree with TRBD2. Trimming removed 6 bases from V and 4 bases from J; junction bases left unmatched: 9. CDR1 is GTSNPN and CDR2 is SVGIG in the germline V gene (reference sequence). The CDR3 sequence is 14 residues long. The DNA for the CDR3 is TGTGCCTGTTCCGGGACTACCGAGTACAATGAGCAGTTCTTC. It yields the protein CACSGTTEYNEQFF.

In this sample, this clone turned up a few times. The V gene is TRBV2, the J gene TRBJ1-5; D is uncertain. V dropped 4 bases and J dropped 0 bases, with 7 bases sitting between them. This CDR3 has 14 residues. CDR1 is SNHLY, CDR2 FYNNEI, per germline. CDR3 nucleotide sequence: TGTGCCAGCAGTGGATCCATTAGCAATCAGCCCCAGCATTTT. Protein sequence: CASSGSISNQPQHF.

V and J are TRBV4-2 and TRBJ2-1, with D tentatively TRBD1 or TRBD2 (6 bases each). This CDR3 contains 15 residues. V lost 2 bases, J lost 6 bases, and 14 bases lay in between. Germline V gene sequence: CDR1 LGHNA, CDR2 YNFKEQ. CDR3: CASSQWAGGPNEQFF. In nucleotides, the CDR3 is TGTGCCAGCAGCCAATGGGCTGGGGGGCCCAATGAGCAGTTCTTC.

In DNA form, the CDR3 reads TGTGCCAGCAGCCACGGGTTTACCTACGAGCAGTACTTC. Its translation: CASSHGFTYEQYF. This chain links TRBV6-6 with TRBJ2-7, with unresolved D. Germline V CDR1 and CDR2: MNHNY, SVGAGI (reference sequence). There are 13 residues in the CDR3. Trimming took off 6 bases at V and 2 bases at J, with 11 bases between the two ends.

The CDR3 region has the DNA TGTGCCTGGAGAAAAGGGGGTTACGCCAAAAACATTCAGTACTTC. As protein: CAWRKGGYAKNIQYF. The chain combines TRBV30 with TRBJ2-4; maybe TRBD1 (6 bases). V lost 3 bases and J lost 1, with 13 bases in between. This CDR3 is built from 15 residues. The germline CDR1 and CDR2 sequences are GTSNPN and SVGIG (reference sequence).

This chain uses TRBV4-1 with TRBJ2-5; no clear D gene. The CDR3 consists of 16 residues. Germline V gene data show CDR1 as MGHRA and CDR2 as YSYEKL. V was cut by 0 bases and J by 5 bases, with 16 bases left in between. Written as DNA, the CDR3 is TGCGCCAGCAGCCAAGATCCCGCTCCCCAATCGGAGACCCAGTACTTC. Its translation: CASSQDPAPQSETQYF.

The rearrangement joins TRBV11-1 to TRBJ2-3, with D possibly being TRBD2 (5 bases). The V gene's germline CDR1 is SGHAT and CDR2 FQDESV (reference sequence). Between the trimmed V and J ends, which lost 8 bases and 0 bases, there was a span of 12 bases. CDR3 length: 14 amino acids. CDR3 loop: CASGTWTSTDTQYF. In DNA, the CDR3 is TGTGCCAGCGGCACTTGGACTAGCACAGATACGCAGTATTTT.

V is TRBV10-3 and J is TRBJ2-6; 8 bases are a match to TRBD1. The CDR3 is 18 residues long. The germline gives CDR1 ENHRY, CDR2 SYGVKD. J lost 0 bases, V lost 8 bases, and 12 bases had no gene match. Written as DNA, the CDR3 is TGTGCCATCGGAAGGGCGGACAGGGCCAGCTCTGGGGCCAACGTCCTGACTTTC. It translates to CAIGRADRASSGANVLTF.